Listed below are T cell receptor beta chains from one sample, sequenced in a study of blood T cell repertoires in COVID-19. Method: immunoSEQ multiplex PCR; TCRdb's copy keeps in-frame clones and lacks some. The sample carries some 250,000 clones, roughly 80% recorded once. Sequenced material: peripheral blood. The receptors were gathered from a woman between 18 and 29 years old with acute or convalescent COVID-19. The CDR3 runs from the conserved cysteine through the conserved F or W. Fields, in order: CDR3 length, clone size, D gene, V gene, J gene, CDR3 DNA, CDR3 protein. A D gene is named only where the DNA matches it firmly. Size tells how often a clone was seen (once, few, many) or the class of an expanded clone, and some rows leave it out.

cdr3_length: 15
clone_size: once
d_call: .
v_call: TRBV7-2
j_call: TRBJ2-3
cdr3_nt: TGTGCCAGCAGCCCTTTGGGGGGGCACACAGATACGCAGTATTTT
cdr3_aa: CASSPLGGHTDTQYF

cdr3_length: 16
clone_size: .
d_call: .
v_call: TRBV5-5
j_call: TRBJ2-7
cdr3_nt: TGTGCCAGCAGCTTGGAACCGGGGTCGTCGGTCTACGAGCAGTACTTC
cdr3_aa: CASSLEPGSSVYEQYF

cdr3_length: 13
clone_size: .
d_call: .
v_call: TRBV7-9
j_call: TRBJ2-5
cdr3_nt: TGTGCCAGCAGCCCTAGAGGTGGAGAGACCCAGTACTTC
cdr3_aa: CASSPRGGETQYF

cdr3_length: 11
clone_size: .
d_call: .
v_call: TRBV7-6
j_call: TRBJ2-7
cdr3_nt: TGTGCCAGCAGCAATAGCTACGAGCAGTACTTC
cdr3_aa: CASSNSYEQYF

cdr3_length: 15
clone_size: .
d_call: .
v_call: TRBV7-2
j_call: TRBJ1-5
cdr3_nt: TGTGCCAGCAGCTTAGGGCACAATAGCAATCAGCCCCAGCATTTT
cdr3_aa: CASSLGHNSNQPQHF

cdr3_length: 16
clone_size: .
d_call: TRBD2
v_call: TRBV14
j_call: TRBJ2-1
cdr3_nt: TGTGCCAGCAGCCAAGAAGGGACTAGCGGGAGGAATGAGCAGTTCTTC
cdr3_aa: CASSQEGTSGRNEQFF

cdr3_length: 15
clone_size: .
d_call: TRBD2
v_call: TRBV7-3
j_call: TRBJ2-3
cdr3_nt: TGTGCCAGCAGCGCTAGCGGATTTAGCACAGATACGCAGTATTTT
cdr3_aa: CASSASGFSTDTQYF

cdr3_length: 16
clone_size: few
d_call: .
v_call: TRBV30
j_call: TRBJ1-3
cdr3_nt: TGTGCCTGGAGTGGGGCATTGGGGCACTCTGGAAACACCATATATTTT
cdr3_aa: CAWSGALGHSGNTIYF

cdr3_length: 18
clone_size: .
d_call: TRBD1
v_call: TRBV25-1
j_call: TRBJ1-2
cdr3_nt: TGTGCCAGCAGTGGGCGAGGACAGGGGTCTCCTTTTTGGTATGGCTACACCTTC
cdr3_aa: CASSGRGQGSPFWYGYTF

cdr3_length: 13
clone_size: .
d_call: .
v_call: TRBV4-2
j_call: TRBJ1-3
cdr3_nt: TGTGCCAGCAGTCCCGACATCGGAAACACCATATATTTT
cdr3_aa: CASSPDIGNTIYF

cdr3_length: 13
clone_size: .
d_call: TRBD1
v_call: TRBV12-3/TRBV12-4
j_call: TRBJ1-2
cdr3_nt: TGTGCCAGCAGTTCTGGGACAGGGAAGGGCTACACCTTC
cdr3_aa: CASSSGTGKGYTF

cdr3_length: 17
clone_size: .
d_call: TRBD2
v_call: TRBV24-1
j_call: TRBJ2-3
cdr3_nt: TGTGCCACCAGGGGGGGCCCTAGCGGGACCAGCACAGATACGCAGTATTTT
cdr3_aa: CATRGGPSGTSTDTQYF

cdr3_length: 17
clone_size: .
d_call: TRBD1
v_call: TRBV25-1
j_call: TRBJ2-6
cdr3_nt: TGTGCCAGCAGTGCCAGGACAGGACTCTCTGGGGCCAACGTCCTGACTTTC
cdr3_aa: CASSARTGLSGANVLTF

cdr3_length: 15
clone_size: many
d_call: TRBD1
v_call: TRBV29-1
j_call: TRBJ1-4
cdr3_nt: TGCAGCGTTGAAGCGGCAGGGGGCGCGAGTGAAAAACTGTTTTTT
cdr3_aa: CSVEAAGGASEKLFF

cdr3_length: 15
clone_size: .
d_call: TRBD2
v_call: TRBV14
j_call: TRBJ2-5
cdr3_nt: TGTGCCAGCAGCCTCCTAGCGGGAGACCAAGAGACCCAGTACTTC
cdr3_aa: CASSLLAGDQETQYF

cdr3_length: 16
clone_size: .
d_call: TRBD1
v_call: TRBV7-2
j_call: TRBJ1-2
cdr3_nt: TGTGCCAGCAGCTCCTGGACAGGGAGGGTGTCATATGGCTACACCTTC
cdr3_aa: CASSSWTGRVSYGYTF

cdr3_length: 17
clone_size: .
d_call: .
v_call: TRBV4-3
j_call: TRBJ1-2
cdr3_nt: TGCGCCAGCAGCCAAGATTTTCGGGGAAGGGCACCTTGGGGCTACACCTTC
cdr3_aa: CASSQDFRGRAPWGYTF

cdr3_length: 15
clone_size: few
d_call: .
v_call: TRBV7-2
j_call: TRBJ2-5
cdr3_nt: TGTGCCAGCAGCTTAGAGTACTTGAGAGGAGAGACCCAGTACTTC
cdr3_aa: CASSLEYLRGETQYF

cdr3_length: 14
clone_size: .
d_call: TRBD1
v_call: TRBV9
j_call: TRBJ1-1
cdr3_nt: TGTGCCAGCAGACCGGGACAGGGAAGGACTGAAGCTTTCTTT
cdr3_aa: CASRPGQGRTEAFF

cdr3_length: 18
clone_size: .
d_call: .
v_call: TRBV9
j_call: TRBJ1-3
cdr3_nt: TGTGCCAGCAGCGCCCACGCCCTGAACAGGATCTCTGGAAACACCATATATTTT
cdr3_aa: CASSAHALNRISGNTIYF

cdr3_length: 14
clone_size: once
d_call: .
v_call: TRBV27
j_call: TRBJ2-5
cdr3_nt: TGTGCCAGCAGTGCCTTGACAGGAGAAGAGACCCAGTACTTC
cdr3_aa: CASSALTGEETQYF

cdr3_length: 15
clone_size: .
d_call: TRBD1
v_call: TRBV7-9
j_call: TRBJ1-4
cdr3_nt: TGTGCCAGCAGCTTAGGACAGGGGACTAATGAAAAACTGTTTTTT
cdr3_aa: CASSLGQGTNEKLFF

cdr3_length: 13
clone_size: .
d_call: .
v_call: TRBV6-5
j_call: TRBJ1-6
cdr3_nt: TGTGCCGGCAGGGTTTGGGGAGCGTCACCCCTCCACTTT
cdr3_aa: CAGRVWGASPLHF

cdr3_length: 14
clone_size: .
d_call: TRBD2
v_call: TRBV18
j_call: TRBJ2-1
cdr3_nt: TGTGCCAGCTCACGGAGACTAGCGGACAATGAGCAGTTCTTC
cdr3_aa: CASSRRLADNEQFF

cdr3_length: 15
clone_size: .
d_call: TRBD1
v_call: TRBV5-1
j_call: TRBJ2-1
cdr3_nt: TGCGCCAGCAGCATACAGGGGGACCCCTACAATGAGCAGTTCTTC
cdr3_aa: CASSIQGDPYNEQFF